A selection of T cell receptor beta chains follows, all from one sample in a study of siplizumab effects on memory and regulatory T cells. Using immunoSEQ multiplex PCR, the repertoire was profiled, and TCRdb retains in-frame clones only, with some absent. The sample has about 94,000 clones, roughly 94% seen once; the top ten hold roughly 0.29%. The sequenced sample consisted of non-Treg CD4+ T cells sorted from blood. The receptors were gathered from a human donor in good health. CDR3s include the opening cysteine and the closing phenylalanine or tryptophan. Size is omitted from some rows. Given values are once, few, many or a class for expanded clones.

v_gene: TRBV7-3
j_gene: TRBJ1-5
abundance: .
CDR3aa: CASSYIDRDYQPQHF

v_gene: TRBV4-2
j_gene: TRBJ1-1
abundance: .
CDR3aa: CASSQEAANTEAFF

v_gene: TRBV30
j_gene: TRBJ1-5
abundance: .
CDR3aa: CAWSSGDHQPQHF

v_gene: TRBV10-3
j_gene: TRBJ1-1
abundance: once
CDR3aa: CAISEGGGTEAFF

v_gene: TRBV5-4
j_gene: TRBJ1-4
abundance: .
CDR3aa: CASSRRRSSEEKLFF

v_gene: TRBV25-1
j_gene: TRBJ2-5
abundance: .
CDR3aa: CASSETDVRGTQYF

v_gene: TRBV5-1
j_gene: TRBJ1-4
abundance: .
CDR3aa: CASSTTTRSPNEKLFF

v_gene: TRBV27
j_gene: TRBJ2-1
abundance: .
CDR3aa: CASSELAGGPYNEQFF

v_gene: TRBV19
j_gene: TRBJ1-3
abundance: few
CDR3aa: CASALGISGNTIYF

v_gene: TRBV11-1
j_gene: TRBJ2-1
abundance: .
CDR3aa: CASSLVSGAYNEQFF

v_gene: TRBV18
j_gene: TRBJ2-5
abundance: .
CDR3aa: CASSPRTGSKETQYF

v_gene: TRBV19
j_gene: TRBJ2-1
abundance: .
CDR3aa: CASRNSGGAHEQFF

v_gene: TRBV6-1
j_gene: TRBJ2-7
abundance: .
CDR3aa: CASSGETVNEQYF

v_gene: TRBV14
j_gene: TRBJ2-1
abundance: .
CDR3aa: CASSQVYEQFF

v_gene: TRBV5-5
j_gene: TRBJ1-2
abundance: .
CDR3aa: CASTSQGAVSYGYTF

v_gene: TRBV5-1
j_gene: TRBJ1-1
abundance: .
CDR3aa: CASSPDRGTEAFF

v_gene: TRBV5-1
j_gene: TRBJ1-6
abundance: .
CDR3aa: CASRRGQGISPLHF

v_gene: TRBV4-1
j_gene: TRBJ2-5
abundance: .
CDR3aa: CASSPRSRAGETQYF

v_gene: TRBV4-1
j_gene: TRBJ2-1
abundance: .
CDR3aa: CASSQDRGQVYNEQFF

v_gene: TRBV5-1
j_gene: TRBJ2-5
abundance: .
CDR3aa: CASRLGLAGGPRETQYF

v_gene: TRBV18
j_gene: TRBJ2-1
abundance: .
CDR3aa: CASSPQGLGEQFF

v_gene: TRBV9
j_gene: TRBJ2-7
abundance: .
CDR3aa: CASSVQGDFSYEQYF

v_gene: TRBV18
j_gene: TRBJ2-3
abundance: .
CDR3aa: CASSRRREEGTDTQYF

v_gene: TRBV27
j_gene: TRBJ1-5
abundance: .
CDR3aa: CASSFRNTGNQPQHF

v_gene: TRBV6-5
j_gene: TRBJ2-7
abundance: .
CDR3aa: CASSYGVVGNEQYF

v_gene: TRBV5-6
j_gene: TRBJ1-6
abundance: .
CDR3aa: CASSLRSGDSPLHF

v_gene: TRBV5-4
j_gene: TRBJ2-3
abundance: .
CDR3aa: CASSLAAGGPSDTQYF

v_gene: TRBV2
j_gene: TRBJ1-2
abundance: .
CDR3aa: CASEAAPVYGYTF